This T cell receptor beta chain was retrieved from a study of metastatic and nonmetastatic thyroid tumors. Until they underwent thyroid surgery, no patient had received any treatment. Through MiXCR, TCRdb re-clonotyped the PCR reads. The table includes roughly 11,000 clones, around 25% detected once. The V gene end was trimmed by 2 bases and the J gene end by 1 base; junction bases not matched to a gene: 4. This CDR3 comprises 15 residues. Germline CDR1 and CDR2: MDHEN and SYDVKM. The receptor was isolated from a male donor with papillary thyroid cancer or a benign thyroid nodule (not recorded which). Some clones in this sample may be carry-over from other donors' samples. The chain links TRBV28 to TRBJ2-5, with 7 bases fitting TRBD2. Sequencing used adjacent normal tissue. In DNA form, the CDR3 reads TGTGCCAGCAGTTTAAGTGGCGGGAGCCAAGAGACCCAGTACTTC. Translating it yields CASSLSGGSQETQYF. The whole variable domain, remainder taken from reference TRBV28 and TRBJ2-5, is DVKVTQSSRYLVKRTGEKVFLECVQDMDHENMFWYRQDPGLGLRLIYFSYDVKMKEKGDIPEGYSVSREKKERFSLILESASTNQTSMYLCASSLSGGSQETQYFGPGTRLLVL.